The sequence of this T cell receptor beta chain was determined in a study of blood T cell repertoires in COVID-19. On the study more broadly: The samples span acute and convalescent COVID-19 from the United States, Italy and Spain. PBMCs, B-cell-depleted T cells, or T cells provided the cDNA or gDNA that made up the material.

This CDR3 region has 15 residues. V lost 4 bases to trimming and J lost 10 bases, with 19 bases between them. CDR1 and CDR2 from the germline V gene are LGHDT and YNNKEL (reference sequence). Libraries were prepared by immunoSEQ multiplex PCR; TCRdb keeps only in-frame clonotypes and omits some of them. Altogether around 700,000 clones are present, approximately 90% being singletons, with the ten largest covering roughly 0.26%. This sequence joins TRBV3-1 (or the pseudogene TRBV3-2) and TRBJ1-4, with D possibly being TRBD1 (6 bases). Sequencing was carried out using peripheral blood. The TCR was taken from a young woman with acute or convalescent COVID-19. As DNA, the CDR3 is TGTGCCAGCAGCCCTCGGACAGATTATCAAGGAAAACTGTTTTTT. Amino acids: CASSPRTDYQGKLFF.